This entry describes one T cell receptor (beta chain). A sample-barcoded 5' primer and a J-beta primer mix were used in a second PCR of roughly 7 to 12 cycles. TCRdb itself ran the 5' RACE reads through MiXCR, one entry per CDR3 protein. The data contain 1.6 million or so distinct CDR3 sequences, roughly 32% of them singletons. This sample is drawn from a study of blood T cells in healthy people across ages. There are 18 residues in the CDR3. J lost 6 bases, V lost 1 base, and 13 bases had no gene match. Germline values: CDR1 DFQATT, CDR2 SNEGSKA (reference sequence). This sequence joins TRBV20-1 and TRBJ2-7; 15 nucleotides line up with TRBD2. This receptor was taken from a woman younger than 45 in good health. Sequenced material: blood. In DNA form, the CDR3 reads TGCAGTGCTAGAGTTTACCTTAGGACTAGCGGGAGGGCAGGCGAGCAGTACTTC. As protein: CSARVYLRTSGRAGEQYF.